The clone carrying this TCR beta chain is a singleton in its sample. Germline loops: CDR1 LNHDA, CDR2 SQIVND (reference sequence). J lost 2 bases, V lost 8 bases, and 10 bases had no gene match. This CDR3 is built from 15 residues. The data are from a study of T cell changes during pregnancy in multiple sclerosis. Here immunoSEQ multiplex PCR was the method, and the copy in TCRdb shows in-frame clones only, minus some. This table has about 55,000 clones, around 94% appearing once. This clonotype originated in a female donor with multiple sclerosis, enrolled in a pregnancy study. The sample in question was CD8+ T cells from peripheral blood mononuclear cells, obtained in the third trimester of pregnancy. The chain carries TRBV19 and TRBJ1-2; TRBD1 matches 8 bases. The CDR3 region is CASVSWDRINYGYTF. CDR3 DNA: TGTGCCAGTGTTTCTTGGGACAGGATAAACTATGGCTACACCTTC.